The 4 T cell receptor beta chains listed next were all sequenced from one sample in a study of T cell changes during pregnancy in multiple sclerosis. Libraries were prepared by immunoSEQ multiplex PCR; TCRdb keeps only in-frame clonotypes and omits some of them. Among 50,000 to 60,000 clones listed, 80% to 95% were seen once. The sequences come from CD4+ T cells from peripheral blood mononuclear cells, collected in the second trimester of pregnancy. Receptors originate from a female donor with multiple sclerosis, enrolled in a pregnancy study.

The chain combines TRBV5-1 with TRBJ2-3, with 8 positions matching TRBD1. The CDR3 has 15 residues. Germline trimming cut 4 bases from V and 6 bases from J; bases unmatched to any gene: 10. Germline V gene sequence: CDR1 SGHRS, CDR2 YFSETQ. This CDR3 reads CASSPNTGGEDTQYF. CDR3 bases: TGCGCCAGCAGCCCGAACACAGGGGGTGAGGATACGCAGTATTTT.

The rearrangement joins TRBV18 to TRBJ1-5; 8 bases line up with TRBD1. CDR3 length: 16 residues. Germline-derived CDR1 and CDR2 are KGHSH and LQKENI. V gave up 4 bases and J gave up 3 bases; unmatched junction bases: 8. This CDR3 reads CASSLGQGMNNQPQHF. CDR3 coding DNA: TGTGCCAGCTCACTCGGACAGGGTATGAACAATCAGCCCCAGCATTTT.

The chain employs TRBV5-1 and TRBJ2-6; weak D call: TRBD1 (5 bases). V was clipped by 2 bases and J by 1 base, with 13 bases between them. The CDR3 consists of 17 residues. CDR1 is SGHRS and CDR2 is YFSETQ in the germline V gene. The CDR3 region has the DNA TGCGCCAGCAGCTTTTCCATCAGGGTTTCTGGGGCCAACGTCCTGACTTTC. Residues: CASSFSIRVSGANVLTF.

CDR3 DNA: TGCGCCAGCAGCCAAAATCCCGGGACAACGAACACCGGGGAGCTGTTTTTT. The encoded protein is CASSQNPGTTNTGELFF. V is TRBV4-1 and J is TRBJ2-2; tentatively, D is TRBD1 (6 bases). This CDR3 contains 17 residues. The ends were cut back, 2 bases at V and 0 bases at J, with 13 bases in the middle. Germline assignment: CDR1 MGHRA and CDR2 YSYEKL.